These 12 T cell receptor beta chains were sequenced from one sample in a study of blood T cell repertoires in COVID-19. Profiling relied on immunoSEQ multiplex PCR, and the TCRdb table lists in-frame clones only, not all of them. This sample has some 100,000 clones, with roughly four fifths found just once. Sequencing was carried out using peripheral blood. These receptors were taken from a man in his forties or fifties with active or convalescent COVID-19.

The rearrangement links TRBV5-1 to TRBJ2-7; the match to TRBD1 covers 11 bases. The germline CDR1 and CDR2 sequences are SGHRS and YFSETQ. V shed 0 bases, J shed 5 bases, and the junction held 4 bases outside the gene matches. The CDR3 has 15 residues. CDR3 residues: CASSLGGQGVHEQYF. DNA for the CDR3: TGCGCCAGCAGCTTGGGGGGACAGGGGGTCCACGAGCAGTACTTC.

This rearrangement joins TRBV9 to TRBJ1-6; TRBD1 matches 8 bases. The germline gives CDR1 SGDLS, CDR2 YYNGEE. The length of the CDR3 is 15 residues. J lost 7 bases, V lost 0 bases, and 3 bases had no gene match. The CDR3 spells CASSVATGGNSPLHF. The CDR3 coding sequence is TGTGCCAGCAGCGTAGCTACAGGGGGGAATTCACCCCTCCACTTT. Complete variable domain (other parts from reference TRBV9 and TRBJ1-6): DSGVTQTPKHLITATGQRVTLRCSPRSGDLSVYWYQQSLDQGLQFLIQYYNGEERAKGNILERFSAQQFPDLHSELNLSSLELGDSALYFCASSVATGGNSPLHFGNGTRLTVT.

This chain's CDR3 is CAIRVGTGDYGYTF. Here the CDR3 DNA reads TGTGCCATCCGGGTTGGAACAGGGGACTATGGCTACACCTTC. The chain carries TRBV10-3 and TRBJ1-2; 7 nucleotides align to TRBD1. V was clipped by 8 bases and J by 3 bases; unmatched bases: 9. CDR1 is ENHRY, CDR2 SYGVKD, per germline. The CDR3 is made up of 14 amino acids.

The V and J genes are TRBV19 and TRBJ1-3, with D unclear. Germline-derived CDR1 and CDR2 are LNHDA and SQIVND (reference sequence). Trimming took 5 bases from V and 0 from J, leaving 8 bases between them. This CDR3 is built from 14 residues. This chain's CDR3 is CASSQISSGNTIYF. The DNA for the CDR3 is TGTGCCAGTAGTCAGATAAGCTCTGGAAACACCATATATTTT.

Only one count was recorded for this clone. The V and J genes are TRBV12-5 and TRBJ2-3; D possibly corresponds to TRBD2 (5 bases). This CDR3 comprises 14 residues. V was clipped by 6 bases and J by 4 bases, with 14 bases between them. Germline V gene data show CDR1 as LGHNT and CDR2 as FRNRAP. CDR3 sequence: CASGPDLGADTQYF. Written as DNA, the CDR3 is TGTGCTAGTGGCCCTGACCTGGGAGCAGATACGCAGTATTTT.

The chain is built from TRBV3-1 (or the pseudogene TRBV3-2) and TRBJ2-5; 12 bases line up with TRBD2. The CDR3 totals 15 residues. The V and J ends lost 4 bases and 4 bases, in that order; junction bases with no gene match: 4. The germline CDR1 and CDR2 sequences are LGHDT and YNNKEL (reference sequence). CDR3 region: CASSLLAGGGETQYF. CDR3 DNA sequence: TGTGCCAGCAGCCTCCTAGCGGGGGGGGGAGAGACCCAGTACTTC.

V gene TRBV10-1 combines with J gene TRBJ1-5, with 7 bases that match TRBD1. V was pared by 8 bases and J by 0 bases, with 4 bases of the junction left unmatched. The V gene's germline CDR1 is WNHNN and CDR2 SYGVQD (reference sequence). The CDR3 has 14 residues. DNA of the CDR3: TGCGCCAGCGGGGGGACAGATAGCAATCAGCCCCAGCATTTT. Translated, it gives CASGGTDSNQPQHF.

The J gene is TRBJ1-4, the V gene TRBV29-1; D remains ambiguous. V was pared by 7 bases and J by 0 bases, with 6 bases between. In germline, CDR1 is SQVTM, CDR2 ANQGSEA. CDR3 length equals 12 residues. This CDR3 reads CSASATNEKLFF. The CDR3 DNA reads as TGCAGCGCCAGTGCAACTAATGAAAAACTGTTTTTT.

The V call is TRBV10-3, the J call TRBJ1-5; unclear D gene. This CDR3 is built from 12 residues. Trimming removed 3 bases from V and 4 bases from J, with 4 bases in between. Germline V gives CDR1 ENHRY, CDR2 SYGVKD. CDR3 DNA: TGTGCCATCAGTGATCCGAATCAGCCCCAGCATTTT. Translation gives CAISDPNQPQHF.

The gene calls are TRBV28 and TRBJ2-3; tentative D call: TRBD2 (7 bases). From germline, CDR1 is MDHEN and CDR2 SYDVKM. The CDR3 spans 14 residues. Trimming took off 6 bases at V and 5 bases at J, with 15 bases between the two ends. The CDR3 region has the DNA TGTGCCAGCAGCACGCGGGGAGGGGGAGATACGCAGTATTTT. Its protein is CASSTRGGGDTQYF. Variable domain in full (rest from reference TRBV28 and TRBJ2-3): DVKVTQSSRYLVKRTGEKVFLECVQDMDHENMFWYRQDPGLGLRLIYFSYDVKMKEKGDIPEGYSVSREKKERFSLILESASTNQTSMYLCASSTRGGGDTQYFGPGTRLTVL.

This chain joins TRBV11-2 and TRBJ1-1; no clear D gene. CDR1 SGHAT and CDR2 FQNNGV come from the germline V gene. The CDR3 totals 15 residues. V lost 5 bases, J lost 3 bases, and 16 bases lay in between. CDR3 sequence: CASSPARERDTEAFF. CDR3 DNA sequence: TGTGCCAGCAGCCCCGCGCGGGAGCGGGACACTGAAGCTTTCTTT.

The chain employs TRBV7-9 and TRBJ1-1; the D gene is possibly TRBD1 (5 bases). From germline, CDR1 is SEHNR and CDR2 FQNEAQ (reference sequence). The CDR3 runs to 14 residues. Trimming left V 5 bases short and J 4 bases short, with 14 bases between. The CDR3 DNA is TGTGCCAGCAGCCTATCCAGGGAGGGCACTGAAGCTTTCTTT. It specifies CASSLSREGTEAFF.